This T cell receptor (beta chain) stems from a study of blood T cell repertoires in COVID-19. After removal of 4 bases from V and 1 base from J, the junction contained 9 bases not matched to a gene. Germline V gene lookup returns CDR1 SGHVS and CDR2 FNYEAQ. This CDR3 is 17 amino acids long. As handled by the study authors: By means of reference gene primer amplification, nucleated cell counts were estimated. Some clones are missing from TCRdb's copy, which holds only in-frame ones; the method was immunoSEQ multiplex PCR. V and J calls and clone size come straight from that table; D and trimming were deduced from the DNA. Seen here are fewer than 450,000 clones, 88% observed once, and the top ten hold approximately 2%.

The clonotype originates from a woman in her forties with acute COVID-19. This chain links TRBV7-6 with TRBJ2-2; 7 bases map to TRBD1. Material for sequencing was PBMCs or T cells enriched from blood (not recorded which). In DNA, the CDR3 is TGTGCCAGCAGCTGGGAGACAGGGAAGGGGAACACCGGGGAGCTGTTTTTT. Its protein is CASSWETGKGNTGELFF.